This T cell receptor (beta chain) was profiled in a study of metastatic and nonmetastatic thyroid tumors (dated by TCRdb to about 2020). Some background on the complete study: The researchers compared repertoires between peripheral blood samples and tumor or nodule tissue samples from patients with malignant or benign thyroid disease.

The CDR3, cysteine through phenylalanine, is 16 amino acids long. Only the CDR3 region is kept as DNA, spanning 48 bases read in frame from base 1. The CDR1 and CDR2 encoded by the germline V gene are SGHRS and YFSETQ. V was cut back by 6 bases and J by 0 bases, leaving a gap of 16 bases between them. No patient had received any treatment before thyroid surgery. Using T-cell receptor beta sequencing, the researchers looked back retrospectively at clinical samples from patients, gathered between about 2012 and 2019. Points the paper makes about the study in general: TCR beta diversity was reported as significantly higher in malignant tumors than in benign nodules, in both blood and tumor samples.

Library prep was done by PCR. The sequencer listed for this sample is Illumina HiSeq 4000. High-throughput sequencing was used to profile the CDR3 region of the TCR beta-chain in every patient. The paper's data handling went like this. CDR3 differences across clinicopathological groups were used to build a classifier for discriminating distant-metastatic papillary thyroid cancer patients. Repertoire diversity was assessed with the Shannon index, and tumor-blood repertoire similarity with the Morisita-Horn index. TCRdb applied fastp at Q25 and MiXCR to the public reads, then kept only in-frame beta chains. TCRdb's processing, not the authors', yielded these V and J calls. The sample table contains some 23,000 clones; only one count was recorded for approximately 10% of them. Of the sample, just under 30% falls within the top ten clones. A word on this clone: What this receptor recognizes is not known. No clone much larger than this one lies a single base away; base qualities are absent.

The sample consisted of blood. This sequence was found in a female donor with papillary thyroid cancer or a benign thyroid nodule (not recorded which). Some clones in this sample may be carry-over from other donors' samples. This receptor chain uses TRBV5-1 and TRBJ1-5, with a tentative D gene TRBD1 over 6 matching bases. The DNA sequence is TGCGCCAGCACCTACCCGGACAGATATAGCAATCAGCCCCAGCATTTT. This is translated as CASTYPDRYSNQPQHF.